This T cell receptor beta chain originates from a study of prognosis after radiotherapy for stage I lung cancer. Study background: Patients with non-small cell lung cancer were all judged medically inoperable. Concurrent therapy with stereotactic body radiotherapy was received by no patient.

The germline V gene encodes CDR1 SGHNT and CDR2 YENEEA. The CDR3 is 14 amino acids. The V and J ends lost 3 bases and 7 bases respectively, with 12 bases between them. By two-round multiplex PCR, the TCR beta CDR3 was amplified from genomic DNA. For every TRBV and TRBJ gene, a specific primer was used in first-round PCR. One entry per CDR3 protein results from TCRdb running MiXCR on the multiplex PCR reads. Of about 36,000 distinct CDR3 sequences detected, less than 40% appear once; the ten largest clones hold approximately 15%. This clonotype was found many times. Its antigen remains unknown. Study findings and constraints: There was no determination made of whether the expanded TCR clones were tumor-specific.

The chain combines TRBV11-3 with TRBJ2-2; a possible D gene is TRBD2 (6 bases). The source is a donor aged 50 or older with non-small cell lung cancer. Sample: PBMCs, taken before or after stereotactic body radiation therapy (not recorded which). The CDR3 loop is CASSLVSSGGELFF. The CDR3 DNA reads TGTGCCAGCAGCTTGGTTAGTAGCGGCGGGGAGCTGTTTTTT. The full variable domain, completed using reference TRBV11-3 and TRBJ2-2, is EAGVVQSPRYKIIEKKQPVAFWCNPISGHNTLYWYLQNLGQGPELLIRYENEEAVDDSQLPKDRFSAERLKGVDSTLKIQPAELGDSAVYLCASSLVSSGGELFFGEGSRLTVL.